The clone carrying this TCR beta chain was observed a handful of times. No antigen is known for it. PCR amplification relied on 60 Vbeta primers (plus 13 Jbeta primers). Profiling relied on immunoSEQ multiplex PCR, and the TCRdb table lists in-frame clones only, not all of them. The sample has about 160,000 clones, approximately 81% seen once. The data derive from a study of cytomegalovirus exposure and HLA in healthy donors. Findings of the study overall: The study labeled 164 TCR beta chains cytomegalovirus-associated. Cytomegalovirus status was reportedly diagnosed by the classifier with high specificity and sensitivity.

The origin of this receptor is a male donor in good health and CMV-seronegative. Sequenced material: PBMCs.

The CDR3 spells CASSPGLADSGANVLTF. DNA of the CDR3: TGCGCCAGCAGCCCGGGACTAGCTGACTCTGGGGCCAACGTCCTGACTTTC. The chain links TRBV5-1 to TRBJ2-6, with 9 nucleotides matching TRBD2. The V and J ends lost 4 bases and 0 bases, in that order; junction bases with no gene match: 5. Germline CDR1 reads SGHRS; CDR2 reads YFSETQ. This CDR3 is 17 amino acids long.